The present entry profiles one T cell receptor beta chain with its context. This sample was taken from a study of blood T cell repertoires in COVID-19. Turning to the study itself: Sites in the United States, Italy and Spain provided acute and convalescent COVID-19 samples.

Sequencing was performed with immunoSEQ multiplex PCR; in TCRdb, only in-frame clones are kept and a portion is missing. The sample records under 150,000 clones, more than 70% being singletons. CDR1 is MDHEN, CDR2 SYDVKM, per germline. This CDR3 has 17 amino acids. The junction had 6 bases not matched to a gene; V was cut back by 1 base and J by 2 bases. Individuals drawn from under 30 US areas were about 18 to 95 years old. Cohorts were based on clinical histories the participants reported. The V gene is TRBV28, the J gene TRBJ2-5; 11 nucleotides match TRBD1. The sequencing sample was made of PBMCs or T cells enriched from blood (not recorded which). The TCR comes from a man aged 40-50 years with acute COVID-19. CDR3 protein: CASSLFLGTGGQETQYF. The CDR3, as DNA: TGTGCCAGCAGTTTATTTCTCGGGACAGGGGGTCAAGAGACCCAGTACTTC. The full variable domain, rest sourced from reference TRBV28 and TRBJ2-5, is DVKVTQSSRYLVKRTGEKVFLECVQDMDHENMFWYRQDPGLGLRLIYFSYDVKMKEKGDIPEGYSVSREKKERFSLILESASTNQTSMYLCASSLFLGTGGQETQYFGPGTRLLVL.